The 13 T cell receptor beta chains listed next were all sequenced from one sample in a study of shared T cell receptors in the human thymus. Data came from immunoSEQ multiplex PCR; TCRdb stores just in-frame clones and leaves some out. In the table there are around 730,000 clones, 75% to 90% of which are singletons. Another study also made use of these data, one on human thymus T cells.

The sequencing sample was made of thymocytes. These receptors came from a girl less than two years old with a congenital heart defect.

The chain links TRBV7-8 to TRBJ1-2; 9 bases are a match to TRBD1. CDR1 SGHVS and CDR2 FQNEAQ come from the germline V gene. CDR3 size: 20 residues. V shed 5 bases, J shed 6 bases, and the junction held 25 bases outside the gene matches. CDR3 amino acids: CASSLARLGQGLGRIHGYTF. CDR3 bases: TGTGCCAGCAGCCTTGCCCGGTTGGGACAGGGTTTAGGGCGGATTCATGGCTACACCTTC.

The J gene is TRBJ2-3, the V gene TRBV21-1; the table assigns TRBD2, which was not confirmed against the DNA. TRBV21-1 is a listed pseudogene. The CDR3 has 14 residues. The CDR3 protein is CASSKAWEVDTQYF. The CDR3 nucleotides read TGTGCCAGCAGCAAAGCCTGGGAGGTAGATACGCAGTATTTT.

The genes are TRBV7-6 and TRBJ2-2; TRBD1 aligns across 11 bases. CDR1 and CDR2 from the germline V gene are SGHVS and FNYEAQ. This CDR3 comprises 18 residues. Losses at the gene ends were 2 bases for V and 5 bases for J; bases not matched to a gene: 10. The CDR3 sequence is CASSLKGQGARWTGELFF. For the CDR3, the DNA is TGTGCCAGCAGCTTAAAAGGACAGGGGGCGCGTTGGACCGGGGAGCTGTTTTTT.

V gene TRBV5-1 combines with J gene TRBJ1-1, with D perhaps TRBD1 (5 bases). The length of the CDR3 is 14 residues. Trimming took off 5 bases at V and 5 bases at J, with 16 bases between the two ends. CDR1 and CDR2 (germline): SGHRS, YFSETQ. The CDR3 here is CASRCGGDWTEAFF. DNA of the CDR3: TGCGCCAGCAGGTGCGGGGGGGATTGGACTGAAGCTTTCTTT.

This chain connects TRBV5-1 to TRBJ2-5; TRBD2 agrees at 7 bases. Trimming took 0 bases from V and 2 from J; bases not matched to a gene: 7. The CDR3 loop spans 16 amino acids. Germline V gene data show CDR1 as SGHRS and CDR2 as YFSETQ. The CDR3 nucleotides are TGCGCCAGCAGCTTGGATGGGGGGGGACCACAAGAGACCCAGTACTTC. Its translation: CASSLDGGGPQETQYF.

The chain employs TRBV27 and TRBJ1-1; D might be TRBD1 (6 bases). V was pared by 5 bases and J by 3 bases, with 16 bases between. The CDR3 spans 15 residues. CDR1 and CDR2 from the germline V gene are MNHEY and SMNVEV (reference sequence). CDR3 region: CASSPYRGGHTEAFF. In DNA, the CDR3 is TGTGCCAGCAGTCCCTACCGGGGGGGCCACACTGAAGCTTTCTTT.

The chain recombines TRBV5-4 with TRBJ2-2, with D uncertain. The V and J ends lost 0 bases and 6 bases respectively, with 12 bases between them. CDR1 is SGHNT and CDR2 is YYREEE in the germline V gene (reference sequence). There are 15 residues in the CDR3. CDR3 in amino acids: CASSLGGLGPGELFF. Here the CDR3 DNA reads TGTGCCAGCAGCTTGGGAGGTTTAGGCCCCGGGGAGCTGTTTTTT.

Here the CDR3 reads CASSIPSTGTANYGYTF. The CDR3 DNA is TGTGCCAGTAGTATACCCTCGACAGGGACCGCTAACTATGGCTACACCTTC. This chain links TRBV19 with TRBJ1-2; 7 nucleotides line up with TRBD1. Germline CDR1 and CDR2: LNHDA and SQIVND (reference sequence). J lost 0 bases, V lost 2 bases, and 9 bases had no gene match. CDR3 length: 17 residues.

The chain joins TRBV4-1 to TRBJ2-7; maybe TRBD2 (5 bases). V was cut by 4 bases and J by 4 bases, with 17 bases left in between. CDR3 length: 15 amino acids. Germline CDR1 and CDR2: MGHRA and YSYEKL. The CDR3 DNA is TGCGCCAGCAGCCGCACGCTCATCGGGGATTACGAGCAGTACTTC. Amino acids: CASSRTLIGDYEQYF.

The CDR3 protein is CASSLAPLAGGYNEQFF. In DNA form, the CDR3 reads TGTGCCAGCAGCTTGGCCCCGCTAGCGGGGGGCTACAATGAGCAGTTCTTC. This chain joins TRBV5-6 and TRBJ2-1; 11 bases are shared with TRBD2. V was pared by 0 bases and J by 3 bases, with 5 bases of the junction left unmatched. Germline V lookup: CDR1 SGHDT, CDR2 YYEEEE. The CDR3 runs 17 residues.

The V gene is TRBV2, the J gene TRBJ1-2; the match to TRBD1 covers 9 bases. V dropped 8 bases and J dropped 3; count of bases not matched to a gene: 4. The germline CDR1 and CDR2 sequences are SNHLY and FYNNEI. The CDR3 totals 13 residues. This chain's CDR3 is CASDRDRDYGYTF. CDR3 nucleotides: TGTGCCAGCGACAGGGACAGGGACTATGGCTACACCTTC.

J is TRBJ2-2 and V is TRBV6-5, with D hard to call. This CDR3 has 11 amino acids. V lost 7 bases, J lost 6 bases, and 6 bases lay in between. Per the germline V gene, CDR1 is MNHEY and CDR2 is SVGAGI. DNA of the CDR3: TGTGCCAGCATTTCATCCGGGGAGCTGTTTTTT. Amino acid sequence: CASISSGELFF.

This rearrangement joins TRBV9 to TRBJ1-3; tentatively, D is TRBD1 (5 bases). CDR1 is SGDLS, CDR2 YYNGEE, per germline. V lost 0 bases and J 3 bases, leaving 10 bases between the germline ends. The CDR3 totals 15 residues. CDR3 bases: TGTGCCAGCAGCGTAGGGGGGGTCGGTGGAAACACCATATATTTT. Its translation is CASSVGGVGGNTIYF.